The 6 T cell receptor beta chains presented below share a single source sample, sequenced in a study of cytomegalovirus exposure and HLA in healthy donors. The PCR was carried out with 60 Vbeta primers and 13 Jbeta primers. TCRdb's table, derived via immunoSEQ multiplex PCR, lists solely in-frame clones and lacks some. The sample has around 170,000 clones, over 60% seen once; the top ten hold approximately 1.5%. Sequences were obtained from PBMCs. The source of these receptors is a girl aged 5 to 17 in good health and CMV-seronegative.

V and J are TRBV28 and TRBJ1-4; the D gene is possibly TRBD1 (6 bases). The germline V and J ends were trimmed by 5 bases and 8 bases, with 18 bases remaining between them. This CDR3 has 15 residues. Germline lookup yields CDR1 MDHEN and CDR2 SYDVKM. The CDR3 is CASSSPEGVEEKLFF. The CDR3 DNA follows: TGTGCCAGCAGTAGCCCAGAGGGGGTCGAGGAAAAACTGTTTTTT.

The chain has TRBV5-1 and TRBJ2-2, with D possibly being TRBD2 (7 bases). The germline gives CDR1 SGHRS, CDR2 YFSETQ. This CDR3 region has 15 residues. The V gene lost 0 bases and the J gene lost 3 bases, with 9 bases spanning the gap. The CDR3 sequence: CASSLEGGDTGELFF. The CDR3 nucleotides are TGCGCCAGCAGCTTGGAGGGGGGGGACACCGGGGAGCTGTTTTTT.

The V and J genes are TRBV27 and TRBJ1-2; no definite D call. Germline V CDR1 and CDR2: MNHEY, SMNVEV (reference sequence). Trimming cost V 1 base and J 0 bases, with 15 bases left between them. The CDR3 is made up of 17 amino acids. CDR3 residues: CASSLFPPSDSNYGYTF. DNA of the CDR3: TGTGCCAGCAGTTTATTTCCACCATCCGACTCTAACTATGGCTACACCTTC.

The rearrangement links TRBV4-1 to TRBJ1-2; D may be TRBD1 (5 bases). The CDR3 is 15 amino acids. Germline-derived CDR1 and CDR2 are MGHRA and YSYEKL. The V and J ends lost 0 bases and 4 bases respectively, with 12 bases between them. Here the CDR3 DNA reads TGCGCCAGCAGCCAAGATGCCGCGGGGACCTATGGCTACACCTTC. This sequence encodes CASSQDAAGTYGYTF.

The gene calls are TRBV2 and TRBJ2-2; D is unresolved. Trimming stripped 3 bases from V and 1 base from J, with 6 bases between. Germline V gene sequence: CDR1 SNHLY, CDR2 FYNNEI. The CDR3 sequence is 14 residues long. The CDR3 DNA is TGTGCCAGCAGTGATTCCAAGAACACCGGGGAGCTGTTTTTT. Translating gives CASSDSKNTGELFF.

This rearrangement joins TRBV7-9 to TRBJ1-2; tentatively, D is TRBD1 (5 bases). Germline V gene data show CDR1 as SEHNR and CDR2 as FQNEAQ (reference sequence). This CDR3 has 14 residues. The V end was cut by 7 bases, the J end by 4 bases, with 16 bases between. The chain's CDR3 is CASIDSGHPYGYTF. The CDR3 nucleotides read TGTGCCAGCATAGATAGCGGACACCCCTATGGCTACACCTTC.